Below are 5 T cell receptor beta chains sequenced from a single sample in a study of a mutant IDH1 vaccine in newly diagnosed glioma. Indicated time point: week 11, during vaccination. Each dose delivered 300 ug of mutant IDH1 20-mer peptide subcutaneously with imiquimod. Libraries were prepared by immunoSEQ multiplex PCR; TCRdb keeps only in-frame clonotypes and omits some of them. The repertoire holds approximately 110,000 clones, with about 90% as singletons. The antigens of these receptors remain unknown. Here the sequenced sample was PBMCs, taken from a glioma patient whose treatment included an IDH1 peptide vaccine. The receptors were sampled from a woman aged 45-59 years with glioma.

This clone showed up just once. Distinct nucleotide sequences in the sample also encode this CDR3. The chain has TRBV5-1 and TRBJ2-7, with 7 bases fitting TRBD2. J gave up 0 bases and V 0 bases, and 3 bases lay outside the gene matches. This CDR3 comprises 15 residues. The germline gives CDR1 SGHRS, CDR2 YFSETQ. The CDR3 DNA sequence: TGCGCCAGCAGCTTGGCCCCTAGCGGCTCCTACGAGCAGTACTTC. Translation: CASSLAPSGSYEQYF.

The rearrangement joins TRBV18 to TRBJ2-1; maybe TRBD1 (6 bases). V lost 5 bases and J lost 10, with 12 bases in between. Germline V CDR1 and CDR2: KGHSH, LQKENI. The CDR3 extends over 12 amino acids. In DNA form, the CDR3 reads TGTGCCAGCTCAGATCAGGGGCCCGAGCAGTTCTTC. Its translation is CASSDQGPEQFF.

The chain recombines TRBV5-1 with TRBJ2-1, with D tentatively TRBD2 (6 bases). Trimming took 0 bases from V and 8 from J, leaving 12 bases between them. The CDR3 runs to 14 residues. The germline V gene has CDR1 SGHRS and CDR2 YFSETQ. The CDR3: CASSLEGGEDEQFF. The CDR3 DNA reads as TGCGCCAGCAGCTTGGAGGGAGGAGAAGATGAGCAGTTCTTC. Supplemented by reference TRBV5-1 and TRBJ2-1, the full variable domain reads KAGVTQTPRYLIKTRGQQVTLSCSPISGHRSVSWYQQTPGQGLQFLFEYFSETQRNKGNFPGRFSGRQFSNSRSEMNVSTLELGDSALYLCASSLEGGEDEQFFGPGTRLTVL.

V gene TRBV6-5 combines with J gene TRBJ2-5; tentative D call: TRBD1 (6 bases). V lost 5 bases and J 1 base, leaving 14 bases between the germline ends. The germline CDR1 and CDR2 sequences are MNHEY and SVGAGI. CDR3 length: 15 amino acids. CDR3 sequence reads: CASSGRTEIQETQYF. DNA of the CDR3: TGTGCCAGCAGTGGCCGGACAGAGATCCAAGAGACCCAGTACTTC.

The chain joins TRBV7-8 to TRBJ2-5; TRBD1 is a possible D gene (5 bases). Germline lookup yields CDR1 SGHVS and CDR2 FQNEAQ. V was shortened by 6 bases and J by 1 base, with 15 bases between the two germline ends. This CDR3 is built from 15 residues. CDR3: CASRNKGQFQETQYF. DNA of the CDR3: TGTGCCAGCAGAAATAAGGGGCAATTCCAAGAGACCCAGTACTTC.